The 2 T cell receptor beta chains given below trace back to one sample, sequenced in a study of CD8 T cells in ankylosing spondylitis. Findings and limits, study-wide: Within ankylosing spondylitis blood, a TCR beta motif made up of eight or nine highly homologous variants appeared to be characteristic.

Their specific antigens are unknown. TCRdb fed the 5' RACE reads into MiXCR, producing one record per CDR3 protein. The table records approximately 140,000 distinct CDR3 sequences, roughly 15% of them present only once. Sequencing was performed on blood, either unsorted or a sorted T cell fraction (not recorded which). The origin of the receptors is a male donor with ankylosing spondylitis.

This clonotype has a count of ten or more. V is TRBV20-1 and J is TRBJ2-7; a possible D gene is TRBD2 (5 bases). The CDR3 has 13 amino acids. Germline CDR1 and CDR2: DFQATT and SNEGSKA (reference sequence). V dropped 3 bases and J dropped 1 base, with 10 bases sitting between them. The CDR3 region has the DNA TGCAGTGCTAGGAGCACTAGATCCTACGAGCAGTACTTC. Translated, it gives CSARSTRSYEQYF.

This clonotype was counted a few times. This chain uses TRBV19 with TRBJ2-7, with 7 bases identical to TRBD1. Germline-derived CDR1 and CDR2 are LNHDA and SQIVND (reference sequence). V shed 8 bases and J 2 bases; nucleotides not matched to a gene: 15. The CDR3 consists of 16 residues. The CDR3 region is CASAPGQKRWAYEQYF. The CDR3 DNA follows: TGTGCCAGTGCCCCGGGACAGAAAAGATGGGCCTACGAGCAGTACTTC. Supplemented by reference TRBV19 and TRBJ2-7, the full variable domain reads DGGITQSPKYLFRKEGQNVTLSCEQNLNHDAMYWYRQDPGQGLRLIYYSQIVNDFQKGDIAEGYSVSREKKESFPLTVTSAQKNPTAFYLCASAPGQKRWAYEQYFGPGTRLTVT.